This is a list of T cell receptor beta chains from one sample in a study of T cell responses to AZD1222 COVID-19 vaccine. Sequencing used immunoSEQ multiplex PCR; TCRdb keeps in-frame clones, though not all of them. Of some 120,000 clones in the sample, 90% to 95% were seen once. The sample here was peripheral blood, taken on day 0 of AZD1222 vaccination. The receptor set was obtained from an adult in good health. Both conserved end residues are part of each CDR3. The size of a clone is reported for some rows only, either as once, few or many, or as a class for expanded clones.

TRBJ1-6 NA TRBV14 CASSPRRGRYSPLHF
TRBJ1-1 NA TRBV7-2 CASSANSAANTEAFF
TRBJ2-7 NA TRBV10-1 CASSDQDLYYEQYF
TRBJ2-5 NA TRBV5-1 CASSSREIAGRETQYF
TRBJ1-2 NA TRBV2 CASSDLRDLGGYTF
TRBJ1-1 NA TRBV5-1 CASTFDGTAGTEAFF
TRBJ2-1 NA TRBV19 CASSIRATGPLYNEQFF
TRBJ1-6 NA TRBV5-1 CASSRAGAGSPLHF
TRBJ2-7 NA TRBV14 CASSQDLRLGSGSYEQYF
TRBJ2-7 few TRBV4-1 CASSLKGLDGEQYF
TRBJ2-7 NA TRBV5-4 CASSLYREGLGEQYF
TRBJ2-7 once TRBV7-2 CASIPLGQGPYEQYF
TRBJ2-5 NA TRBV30 CAWSRNAQETQYF
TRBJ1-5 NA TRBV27 CASSLLGANQPQHF
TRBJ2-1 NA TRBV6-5 CASSYGTSEYNEQFF
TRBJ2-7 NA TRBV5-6 CASSPILAGTYEQYF
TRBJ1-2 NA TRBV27 CASSRGQGYGYTF
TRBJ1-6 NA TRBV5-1 CASSRDRGNSPLHF
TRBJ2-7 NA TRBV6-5 CASSPLQGGVGEQYF
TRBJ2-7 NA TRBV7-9 CASSPRRNTGSYEQYF
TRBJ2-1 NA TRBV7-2 CASSPRTSVTYNEQFF
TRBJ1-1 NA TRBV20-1 CSARGRPGAFF
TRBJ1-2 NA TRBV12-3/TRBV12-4 CASSLKPGYGYTF
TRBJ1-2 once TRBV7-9 CASSFWQDGDGYTF
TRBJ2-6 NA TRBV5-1 CASSLVRSGANVLTF
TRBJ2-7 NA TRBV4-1 CASSQTPRGGQGWYEQYF
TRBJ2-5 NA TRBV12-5 CASGLASRETQYF
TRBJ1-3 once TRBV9 CASSAQPRTVSGNTIYF
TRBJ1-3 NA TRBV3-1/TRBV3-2 CASSQPRAGGNTIYF
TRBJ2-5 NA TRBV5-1 CASSLAGGDGRSQYF
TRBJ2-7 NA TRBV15 CATSRDFGQTYEQYF
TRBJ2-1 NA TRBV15 CATSKGLAGAYEQFF
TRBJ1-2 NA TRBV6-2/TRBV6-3 CASSYSPGTAPSHYGYTF
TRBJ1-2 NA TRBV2 CASRGGHGYTF
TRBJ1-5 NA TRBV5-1 CASSPLPGGTQPQHF